This T cell receptor (beta chain) appears in the sequencing data of a study of control samples from healthy donors and cancer patients. The CDR3 consists of 13 residues. V was trimmed by 5 bases and J by 6 bases, leaving 13 bases between them. Germline V gene lookup returns CDR1 SNHLY and CDR2 FYNNEI. Measured with immunoSEQ multiplex PCR; TCRdb has only the in-frame clones, and not every one. The sample includes roughly 68,000 clones, approximately 86% of them seen just once. The TCR was taken from a man between 60 and 75 years old in good health. The material sequenced was blood. V gene TRBV2 combines with J gene TRBJ1-1; the D gene is possibly TRBD1 (6 bases). The CDR3 bases are TGTGCCAGCAGTTGGACAGAAGGGGCTGAAGCTTTCTTT. Protein sequence: CASSWTEGAEAFF.